Below, 2 T cell receptor beta chains from the same sample are listed, as sequenced in a study of graft-versus-host responses after intestinal transplantation. Sequencing used immunoSEQ multiplex PCR; TCRdb keeps in-frame clones, though not all of them. The sample includes some 70,000 clones, around nine tenths of them seen just once. Specimen: bone marrow, collected around 730 days after intestinal transplantation. These receptors came from a human patient who received an intestinal transplant, so some T cells may come from the graft donor.

This chain joins TRBV28 and TRBJ2-2; TRBD2 matches 7 bases. After removal of 2 bases from V and 0 bases from J, the junction contained 3 bases not matched to a gene. The CDR3 covers 16 residues. Germline V lookup: CDR1 MDHEN, CDR2 SYDVKM. The CDR3 loop is CASSLVAGANTGELFF. DNA for the CDR3: TGTGCCAGCAGTTTAGTAGCGGGCGCGAACACCGGGGAGCTGTTTTTT.

This clone came up once. This chain uses TRBV11-2 with TRBJ2-1, with D perhaps matching TRBD2 (6 bases). Trimming took 1 base from V and 0 from J, leaving 16 bases between them. The CDR3 spans 18 residues. Per germline, CDR1 SGHAT and CDR2 FQNNGV. The CDR3, as DNA: TGTGCCAGCAGCTTAGCCACCATAGCGGATAGCTCCTACAATGAGCAGTTCTTC. Translation gives CASSLATIADSSYNEQFF.